The next 19 T cell receptor beta chains were all read from a single sample in a study of shared clonotypes between healthy human individuals (dated by TCRdb to about 2020). Receptors were amplified or captured by the immunoSEQ multiplex PCR assay. This immuneACCESS table, as held by TCRdb, lists in-frame sequences with V and J called but not all clones. Of the missing ones, under half trace to an unresolved V gene in checked studies; the others have no known cause. The sample table shows more than 400,000 clones, and about 96% are seen once. The ten largest clones take up approximately 0.06% of the sample. The sequenced sample consisted of naive CD4+ T cells sorted from blood. The cell subset or site tag for this specimen amounts to: CD45RA+ positively selected. All receptors derive from a woman aged 25 to 45 in good health.

For the CDR3, the DNA is TGTGCCAGCAGAACGACAGGGGGAGGTCAGCCCCAGCATTTT. It specifies CASRTTGGGQPQHF. The rearrangement links TRBV6-6 to TRBJ1-5; 9 bases are shared with TRBD1. The CDR3 runs 14 residues. Per the germline V gene, CDR1 is MNHNY and CDR2 is SVGAGI (reference sequence). Unmatched junction bases numbered 6, after V lost 6 bases and J lost 6 bases.

The chain is built from TRBV29-1 and TRBJ2-5; D is ambiguous. Germline assignment: CDR1 SQVTM and CDR2 ANQGSEA. Trimming removed 3 bases at V and 5 bases at J, with 4 bases between. The length of the CDR3 is 10 residues. The CDR3: CSVDGETQYF. The CDR3 coding sequence is TGCAGCGTTGATGGGGAGACCCAGTACTTC.

The V and J genes are TRBV28 and TRBJ1-2; 8 nucleotides match TRBD1. Germline lookup yields CDR1 MDHEN and CDR2 SYDVKM. V lost 3 bases, J lost 3 bases, and 3 bases stayed unmatched. This CDR3 has 14 residues. The CDR3 protein is CASSLQGADYGYTF. In DNA form, the CDR3 reads TGTGCCAGCAGTTTGCAGGGGGCGGACTATGGCTACACCTTC.

The chain joins TRBV30 to TRBJ2-3; maybe TRBD1 (5 bases). V dropped 6 bases and J dropped 4 bases, with 20 bases sitting between them. The V gene's germline CDR1 is GTSNPN and CDR2 SVGIG (reference sequence). The CDR3 is made up of 15 amino acids. This CDR3 reads CACLSGARFSDTQYF. The CDR3 bases are TGTGCCTGCCTCAGTGGGGCCAGGTTCTCAGATACGCAGTATTTT.

The gene calls are TRBV28 and TRBJ2-7; D possibly corresponds to TRBD1 (6 bases). The CDR3 is 16 amino acids. V was trimmed by 6 bases and J by 2 bases, leaving 20 bases between them. The germline gives CDR1 MDHEN, CDR2 SYDVKM. The CDR3 loop is CASRTPQGYLTYEQYF. As DNA, the CDR3 is TGTGCCAGCAGGACCCCACAGGGTTATTTGACCTACGAGCAGTACTTC.

About this clone itself: The same CDR3 is also encoded by other DNA sequences in this sample. V usage is TRBV29-1 and J usage is TRBJ1-1; D not certain. Germline V gives CDR1 SQVTM, CDR2 ANQGSEA. This CDR3 spans 13 amino acids. V was clipped by 4 bases and J by 0 bases, with 9 bases between them. The CDR3 here is CSVGGRMNTEAFF. DNA of the CDR3: TGCAGCGTTGGCGGCCGAATGAACACTGAAGCTTTCTTT.

CDR3 region: CSVEISEGATLTGAGETQYF. CDR3 DNA sequence: TGCAGCGTTGAGATCTCAGAAGGGGCCACGTTGACGGGGGCTGGGGAGACCCAGTACTTC. The rearrangement joins TRBV29-1 to TRBJ2-5, with D perhaps being TRBD1 or TRBD2 (6 bases each). Germline V gives CDR1 SQVTM, CDR2 ANQGSEA. CDR3 length: 20 residues. Trimming removed 3 bases from V and 5 bases from J, with 34 bases in between. The entire variable domain, with the rest obtained from reference TRBV29-1 and TRBJ2-5, is as follows: SAVISQKPSRDICQRGTSLTIQCQVDSQVTMMFWYRQQPGQSLTLIATANQGSEATYESGFVIDKFPISRPNLTFSTLTVSNMSPEDSSIYLCSVEISEGATLTGAGETQYFGPGTRLLVL.

V and J are TRBV28 and TRBJ1-2; 12 nucleotides align to TRBD1. Germline values: CDR1 MDHEN, CDR2 SYDVKM. Losses at the gene ends were 8 bases for V and 8 bases for J; bases not matched to a gene: 9. The CDR3 consists of 14 residues. The CDR3 loop is CASRSGQGATGYTF. The CDR3 DNA follows: TGTGCCAGCCGTTCGGGACAGGGGGCGACGGGCTACACCTTC.

The V call is TRBV15, the J call TRBJ2-3; D is unclear. V shed 0 bases and J shed 4 bases, with 5 bases lying between them. This CDR3 spans 13 amino acids. Per the germline V gene, CDR1 is LNHNV and CDR2 is YYDKDF (reference sequence). CDR3 in DNA: TGTGCCACCAGCAGAGATGTATCAGATACGCAGTATTTT. Translated, it gives CATSRDVSDTQYF. Full variable domain (remainder filled in from reference TRBV15 and TRBJ2-3): DAMVIQNPRYQVTQFGKPVTLSCSQTLNHNVMYWYQQKSSQAPKLLFHYYDKDFNNEADTPDNFQSRRPNTSFCFLDIRSPGLGDTAMYLCATSRDVSDTQYFGPGTRLTVL.

The rearrangement links TRBV19 to TRBJ1-2; 9 nucleotides align to TRBD1. This CDR3 spans 15 amino acids. The germline V gene encodes CDR1 LNHDA and CDR2 SQIVND (reference sequence). Trimming cost V 5 bases and J 3 bases; bases outside gene matches: 7. The CDR3 spells CASSVRTGADYGYTF. In DNA, the CDR3 is TGTGCCAGTAGTGTCAGGACAGGGGCGGACTATGGCTACACCTTC.

V and J are TRBV7-8 and TRBJ2-2; 10 bases agree with TRBD2. The CDR3 totals 17 residues. The germline CDR1 and CDR2 sequences are SGHVS and FQNEAQ. The junction had 8 bases not matched to a gene; V was cut back by 1 base and J by 6 bases. In DNA, the CDR3 is TGTGCCAGCAGCTTAGGTCGGCTAGCGGGAGAGTCCGGGGAGCTGTTTTTT. Amino acids: CASSLGRLAGESGELFF. Combining the CDR3 with reference TRBV7-8 and TRBJ2-2 gives the whole variable domain GAGVSQSPRYKVAKRGQDVALRCDPISGHVSLFWYQQALGQGPEFLTYFQNEAQLDKSGLPSDRFFAERPEGSVSTLKIQRTQQEDSAVYLCASSLGRLAGESGELFFGEGSRLTVL.

The chain combines TRBV6-6 with TRBJ1-3; TRBD1 aligns across 7 bases. The CDR3 has 16 residues. V was clipped by 6 bases and J by 4 bases; unmatched bases: 12. In germline, CDR1 is MNHNY, CDR2 SVGAGI (reference sequence). The CDR3 nucleotides read TGTGCCAGCAGCCCTCCCCGACAGGGAGGAGGAAACACCATATATTTT. Translation gives CASSPPRQGGGNTIYF.

This CDR3 is CASSYSRAASGTEAFF. CDR3 bases: TGTGCCAGCAGTTACTCGAGGGCGGCCTCAGGCACTGAAGCTTTCTTT. The chain uses TRBV6-5 and TRBJ1-1, with D unresolved. CDR1 MNHEY and CDR2 SVGAGI come from the germline V gene. The CDR3 covers 16 residues. V was pared by 0 bases and J by 4 bases, with 15 bases between.

The genes are TRBV19 and TRBJ1-4, with D hard to call. The CDR3 covers 15 residues. The germline gives CDR1 LNHDA, CDR2 SQIVND (reference sequence). Trimming shortened V by 6 bases and J by 0 bases, and 11 bases separated the two germline ends. Written as DNA, the CDR3 is TGTGCCAGTAGCCAAGCAGGAACAACTAATGAAAAACTGTTTTTT. This codes for CASSQAGTTNEKLFF.

The J gene is TRBJ1-6, the V gene TRBV5-6, with 9 bases identical to TRBD1. The CDR3 spans 17 residues. V was clipped by 0 bases and J by 0 bases; unmatched bases: 1. CDR1 is SGHDT, CDR2 YYEEEE, per germline. CDR3 bases: TGTGCCAGCAGCTTGGGGGGACAGGGCTCCTATAATTCACCCCTCCACTTT. It yields the protein CASSLGGQGSYNSPLHF.

The CDR3 DNA follows: TGCGCCAGCAGCTTGGATAGCGGGATGGAGACCCAGTACTTC. Translation: CASSLDSGMETQYF. The chain is built from TRBV5-1 and TRBJ2-5, with 8 bases identical to TRBD2. From germline, CDR1 is SGHRS and CDR2 YFSETQ. Trimming at V came to 0 bases and at J to 5 bases, leaving 3 bases not matched to a gene. The CDR3 has 14 amino acids.

This chain joins TRBV6-1 and TRBJ2-5, with 15 positions matching TRBD2. Germline V gives CDR1 MNHNS, CDR2 SASEGT. J was trimmed by 5 bases and V by 8 bases; bases with no gene match: 6. The CDR3 has 15 residues. In DNA, the CDR3 is TGTGCCAGCCTCCTCGGGACTAGCGGGAGGGAGACCCAGTACTTC. This codes for CASLLGTSGRETQYF.

The chain has TRBV27 and TRBJ1-1, with D uncertain. The V and J ends lost 2 bases and 1 base respectively, with 11 bases between them. Germline CDR1 and CDR2: MNHEY and SMNVEV (reference sequence). The CDR3 consists of 15 residues. CDR3 sequence reads: CASSLGRLSNTEAFF. The CDR3 DNA follows: TGTGCCAGCAGTTTAGGACGGCTATCGAACACTGAAGCTTTCTTT.

The chain couples TRBV28 to TRBJ2-5; 14 positions agree with TRBD2. V lost 5 bases and J lost 4; bases outside the gene matches: 9. The CDR3 consists of 17 residues. Germline V gene data show CDR1 as MDHEN and CDR2 as SYDVKM. In DNA form, the CDR3 reads TGTGCCAGCAGTCTCGGTGGACTAGCGGGAGGTATAGAGACCCAGTACTTC. This codes for CASSLGGLAGGIETQYF.